This entry features one TCR beta chain sequence. The target antigen is unknown. These data belong to a study of blood T cells in healthy people across ages. General study points: Roughly linear declines in TCR beta diversity per million T cells occurred with age.

The second PCR ran about 7 to 12 cycles with a sample-barcoded 5' primer and J-beta primers. One entry per CDR3 protein results from TCRdb running MiXCR on the 5' RACE reads. The profile shows about 1 million distinct CDR3 sequences, roughly a quarter of them singletons. The CDR3 extends over 15 amino acids. Germline values: CDR1 SGHTA, CDR2 FQGNSA. V shed 1 base and J 5 bases; nucleotides not matched to a gene: 5. Donation came from healthy Caucasian individuals in Russia who were aged about 6 to 100. These same records also appear under a second study, on T cells of mothers and their children.

The V and J genes are TRBV7-2 and TRBJ1-5; 7 bases align to TRBD1. The sequenced sample consisted of blood. This receptor was obtained from a girl aged 2 to 9 in good health. CDR3 amino acids: CASSLDSGTDQPQHF. The CDR3 region has the DNA TGTGCCAGCAGCTTAGATTCCGGGACAGATCAGCCCCAGCATTTT.